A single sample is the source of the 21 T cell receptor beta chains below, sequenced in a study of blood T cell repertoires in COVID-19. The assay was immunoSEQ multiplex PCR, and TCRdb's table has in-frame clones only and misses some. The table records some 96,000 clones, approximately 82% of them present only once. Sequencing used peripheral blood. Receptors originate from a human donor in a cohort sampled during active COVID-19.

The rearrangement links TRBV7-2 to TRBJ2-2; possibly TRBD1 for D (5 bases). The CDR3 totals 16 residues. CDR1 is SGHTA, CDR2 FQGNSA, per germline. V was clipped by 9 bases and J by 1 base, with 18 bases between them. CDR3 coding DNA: TGTGCCAGGTTGGGGCAGCTCCCATTGAACACCGGGGAGCTGTTTTTT. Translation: CARLGQLPLNTGELFF.

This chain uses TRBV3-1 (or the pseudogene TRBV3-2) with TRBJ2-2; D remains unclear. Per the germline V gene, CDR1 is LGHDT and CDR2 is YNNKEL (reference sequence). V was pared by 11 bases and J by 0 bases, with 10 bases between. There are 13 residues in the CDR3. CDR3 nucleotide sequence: TGTGCCGCGGTGAGCCCGAACACCGGGGAGCTGTTTTTT. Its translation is CAAVSPNTGELFF.

The CDR3 DNA reads TGTGCCAGCAGTCGACAGGGAAGGGCGAGAAACATTCAGTACTTC. Its protein is CASSRQGRARNIQYF. The V call is TRBV6-5, the J call TRBJ2-4; 7 positions agree with TRBD1. Germline CDR1 and CDR2: MNHEY and SVGAGI. CDR3 length: 15 residues. V trimming: 5 bases; J trimming: 6 bases; junction bases outside the gene matches: 10.

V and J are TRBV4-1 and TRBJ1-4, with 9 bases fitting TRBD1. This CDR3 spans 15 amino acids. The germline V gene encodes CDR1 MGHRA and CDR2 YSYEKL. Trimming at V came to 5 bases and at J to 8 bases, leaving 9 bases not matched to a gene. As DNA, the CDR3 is TGCGCCAGCAGCACTCACGGGACAGGGTTCGAAAAACTGTTTTTT. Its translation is CASSTHGTGFEKLFF.

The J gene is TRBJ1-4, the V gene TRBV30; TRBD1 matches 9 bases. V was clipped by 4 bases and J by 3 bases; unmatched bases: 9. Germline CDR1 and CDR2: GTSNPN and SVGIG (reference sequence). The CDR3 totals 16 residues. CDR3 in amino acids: CAWKLTGGFANEKLFF. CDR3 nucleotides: TGTGCCTGGAAACTGACAGGGGGTTTTGCTAATGAAAAACTGTTTTTT.

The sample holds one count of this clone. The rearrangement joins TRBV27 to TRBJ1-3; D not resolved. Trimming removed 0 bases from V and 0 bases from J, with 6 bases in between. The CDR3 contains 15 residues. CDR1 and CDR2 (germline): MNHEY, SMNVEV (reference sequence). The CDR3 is CASSLSRSSGNTIYF. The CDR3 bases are TGTGCCAGCAGTTTATCGAGGAGCTCTGGAAACACCATATATTTT.

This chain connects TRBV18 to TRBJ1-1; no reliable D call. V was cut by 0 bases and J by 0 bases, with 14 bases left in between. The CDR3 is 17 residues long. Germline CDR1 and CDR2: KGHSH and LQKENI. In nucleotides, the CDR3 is TGTGCCAGCTCACCACCCGTGTCCACGCGGATGAACACTGAAGCTTTCTTT. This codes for CASSPPVSTRMNTEAFF.

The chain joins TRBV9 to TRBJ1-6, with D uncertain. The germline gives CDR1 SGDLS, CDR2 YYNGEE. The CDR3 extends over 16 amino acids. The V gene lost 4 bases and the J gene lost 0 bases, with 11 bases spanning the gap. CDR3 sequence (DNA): TGTGCCAGCAGCCCCAGTGGGAGCTCCTATAATTCACCCCTCCACTTT. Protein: CASSPSGSSYNSPLHF.

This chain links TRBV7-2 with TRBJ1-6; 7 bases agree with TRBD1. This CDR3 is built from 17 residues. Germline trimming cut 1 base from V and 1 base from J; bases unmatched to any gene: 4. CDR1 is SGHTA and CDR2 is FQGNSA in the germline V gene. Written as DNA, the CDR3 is TGTGCCAGCAGCTTAGGATACAGGGGTTCCTATAATTCACCCCTCCACTTT. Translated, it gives CASSLGYRGSYNSPLHF. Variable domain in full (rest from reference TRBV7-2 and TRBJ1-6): GAGVSQSPSNKVTEKGKDVELRCDPISGHTALYWYRQSLGQGLEFLIYFQGNSAPDKSGLPSDRFSAERTGGSVSTLTIQRTQQEDSAVYLCASSLGYRGSYNSPLHFGNGTRLTVT.

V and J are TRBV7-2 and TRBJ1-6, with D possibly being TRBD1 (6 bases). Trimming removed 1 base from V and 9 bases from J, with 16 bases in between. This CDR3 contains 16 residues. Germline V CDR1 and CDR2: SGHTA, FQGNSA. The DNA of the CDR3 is TGTGCCAGCAGCTTAGATCCCGCAGGGGAGGGTTCACCCCTCCACTTT. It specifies CASSLDPAGEGSPLHF.

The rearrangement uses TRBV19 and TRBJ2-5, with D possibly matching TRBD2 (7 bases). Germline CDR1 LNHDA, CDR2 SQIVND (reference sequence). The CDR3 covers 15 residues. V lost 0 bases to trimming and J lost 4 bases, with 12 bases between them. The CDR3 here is CASSIEGGRGETQYF. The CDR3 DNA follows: TGTGCCAGTAGTATAGAGGGGGGGCGCGGAGAGACCCAGTACTTC. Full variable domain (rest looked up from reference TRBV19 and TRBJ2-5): DGGITQSPKYLFRKEGQNVTLSCEQNLNHDAMYWYRQDPGQGLRLIYYSQIVNDFQKGDIAEGYSVSREKKESFPLTVTSAQKNPTAFYLCASSIEGGRGETQYFGPGTRLLVL.

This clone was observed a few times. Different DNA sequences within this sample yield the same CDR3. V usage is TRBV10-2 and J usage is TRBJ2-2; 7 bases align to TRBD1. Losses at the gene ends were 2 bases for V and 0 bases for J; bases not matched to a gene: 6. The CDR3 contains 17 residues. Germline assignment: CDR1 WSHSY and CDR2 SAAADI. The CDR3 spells CASSEPRDRANTGELFF. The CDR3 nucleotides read TGCGCCAGCAGTGAGCCCCGGGACAGAGCGAACACCGGGGAGCTGTTTTTT.

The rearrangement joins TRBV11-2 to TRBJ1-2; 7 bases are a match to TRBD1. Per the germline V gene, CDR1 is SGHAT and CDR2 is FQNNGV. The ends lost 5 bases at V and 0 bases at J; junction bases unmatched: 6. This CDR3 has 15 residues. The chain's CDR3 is CASSPYRGANYGYTF. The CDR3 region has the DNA TGTGCCAGCAGCCCATACAGGGGAGCTAACTATGGCTACACCTTC.

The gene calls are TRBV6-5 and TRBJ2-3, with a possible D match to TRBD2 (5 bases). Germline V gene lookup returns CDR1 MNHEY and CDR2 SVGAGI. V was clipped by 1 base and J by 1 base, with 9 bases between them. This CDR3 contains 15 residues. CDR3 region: CASSYYGGGTDTQYF. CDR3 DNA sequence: TGTGCCAGCAGTTACTACGGAGGAGGCACAGATACGCAGTATTTT.

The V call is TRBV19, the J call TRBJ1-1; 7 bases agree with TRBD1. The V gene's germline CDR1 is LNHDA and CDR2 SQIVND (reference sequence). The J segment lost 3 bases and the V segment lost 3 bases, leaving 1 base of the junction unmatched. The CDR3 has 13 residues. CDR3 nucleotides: TGTGCCAGTAGTATTGACAGGGACACTGAAGCTTTCTTT. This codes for CASSIDRDTEAFF.

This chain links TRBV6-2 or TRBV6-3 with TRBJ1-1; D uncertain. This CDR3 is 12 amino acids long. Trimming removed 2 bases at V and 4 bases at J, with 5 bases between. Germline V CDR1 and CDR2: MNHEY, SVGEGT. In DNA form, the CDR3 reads TGTGCCAGCAGTTACGGTAGCACTGAAGCTTTCTTT. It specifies CASSYGSTEAFF.

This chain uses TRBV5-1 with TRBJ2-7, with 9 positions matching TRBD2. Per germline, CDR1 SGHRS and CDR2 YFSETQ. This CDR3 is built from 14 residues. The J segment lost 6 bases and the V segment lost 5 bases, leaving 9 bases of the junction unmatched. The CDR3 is CASSGGLAGLEQYF. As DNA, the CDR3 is TGCGCCAGCAGTGGGGGGCTAGCGGGGCTCGAGCAGTACTTC.

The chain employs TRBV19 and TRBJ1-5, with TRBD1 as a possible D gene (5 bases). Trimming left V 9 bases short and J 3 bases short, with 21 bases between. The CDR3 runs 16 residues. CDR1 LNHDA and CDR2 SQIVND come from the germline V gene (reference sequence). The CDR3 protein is CASSRRRGLLNQPQHF. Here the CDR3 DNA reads TGTGCCAGCTCCCGTAGGCGGGGGTTGCTCAATCAGCCCCAGCATTTT.

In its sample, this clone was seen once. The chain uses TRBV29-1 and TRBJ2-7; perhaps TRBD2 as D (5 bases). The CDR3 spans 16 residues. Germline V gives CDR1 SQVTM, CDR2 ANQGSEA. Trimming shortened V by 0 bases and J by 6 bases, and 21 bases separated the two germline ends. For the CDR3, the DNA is TGCAGCGTTGAAGATTTATGCAGTGCATCCGAGGGCGAGCAGTACTTC. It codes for CSVEDLCSASEGEQYF.

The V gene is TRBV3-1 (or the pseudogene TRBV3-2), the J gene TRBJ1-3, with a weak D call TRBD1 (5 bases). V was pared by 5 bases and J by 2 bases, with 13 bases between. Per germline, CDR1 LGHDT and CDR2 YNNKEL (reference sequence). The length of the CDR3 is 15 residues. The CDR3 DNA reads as TGTGCCAGCAGCGAGACCCAGGACACTGGAAACACCATATATTTT. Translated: CASSETQDTGNTIYF.

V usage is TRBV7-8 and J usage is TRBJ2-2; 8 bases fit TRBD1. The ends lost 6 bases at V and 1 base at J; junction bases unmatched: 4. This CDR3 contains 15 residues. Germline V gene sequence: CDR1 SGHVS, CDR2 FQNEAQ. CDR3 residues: CASRPGTGNTGELFF. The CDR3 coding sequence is TGTGCCAGCAGACCCGGGACAGGGAACACCGGGGAGCTGTTTTTT.